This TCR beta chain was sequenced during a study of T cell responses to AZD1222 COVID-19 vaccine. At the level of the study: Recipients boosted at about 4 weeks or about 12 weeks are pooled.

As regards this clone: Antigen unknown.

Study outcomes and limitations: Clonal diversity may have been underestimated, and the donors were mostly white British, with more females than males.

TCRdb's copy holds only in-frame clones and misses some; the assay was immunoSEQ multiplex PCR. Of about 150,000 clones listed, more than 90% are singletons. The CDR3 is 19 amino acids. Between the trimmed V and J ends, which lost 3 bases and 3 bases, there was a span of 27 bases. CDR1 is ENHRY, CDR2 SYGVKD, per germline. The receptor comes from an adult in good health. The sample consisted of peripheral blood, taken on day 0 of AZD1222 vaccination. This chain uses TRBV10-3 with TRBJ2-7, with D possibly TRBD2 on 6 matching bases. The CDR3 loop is CAISERSPGQDGSLYEQYF. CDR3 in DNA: TGTGCCATCAGTGAAAGGTCGCCAGGACAAGACGGGAGTCTCTACGAGCAGTACTTC.